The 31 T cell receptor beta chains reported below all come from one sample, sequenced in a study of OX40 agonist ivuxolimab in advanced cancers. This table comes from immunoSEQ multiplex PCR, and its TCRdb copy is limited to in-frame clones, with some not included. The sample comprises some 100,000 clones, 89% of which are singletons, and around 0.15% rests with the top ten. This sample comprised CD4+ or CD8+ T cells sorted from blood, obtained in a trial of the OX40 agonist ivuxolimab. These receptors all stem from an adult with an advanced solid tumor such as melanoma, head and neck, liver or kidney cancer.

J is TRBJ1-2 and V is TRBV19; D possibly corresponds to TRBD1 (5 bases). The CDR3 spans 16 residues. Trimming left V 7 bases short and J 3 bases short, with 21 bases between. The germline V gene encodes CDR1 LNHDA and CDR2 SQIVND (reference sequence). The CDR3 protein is CASKPAQGGKYYGYTF. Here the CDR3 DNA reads TGTGCCAGTAAGCCCGCTCAGGGAGGGAAATACTATGGCTACACCTTC.

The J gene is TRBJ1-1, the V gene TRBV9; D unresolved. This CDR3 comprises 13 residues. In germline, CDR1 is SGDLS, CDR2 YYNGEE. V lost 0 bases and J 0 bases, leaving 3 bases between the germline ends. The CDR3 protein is CASSVAVNTEAFF. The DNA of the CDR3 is TGTGCCAGCAGCGTAGCAGTGAACACTGAAGCTTTCTTT.

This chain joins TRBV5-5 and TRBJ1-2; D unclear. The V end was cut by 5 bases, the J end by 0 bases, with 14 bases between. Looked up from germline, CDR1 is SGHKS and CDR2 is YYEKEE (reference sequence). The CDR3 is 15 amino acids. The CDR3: CASRRHEGSNYGYTF. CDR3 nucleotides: TGTGCCAGCAGACGACATGAAGGCTCTAACTATGGCTACACCTTC.

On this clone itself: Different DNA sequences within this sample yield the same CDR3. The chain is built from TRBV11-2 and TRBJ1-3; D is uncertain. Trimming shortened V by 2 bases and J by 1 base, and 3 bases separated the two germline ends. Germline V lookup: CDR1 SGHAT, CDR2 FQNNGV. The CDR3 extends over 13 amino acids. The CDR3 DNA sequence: TGTGCCAGCAGCTTAAGTTCTGGAAACACCATATATTTT. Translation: CASSLSSGNTIYF.

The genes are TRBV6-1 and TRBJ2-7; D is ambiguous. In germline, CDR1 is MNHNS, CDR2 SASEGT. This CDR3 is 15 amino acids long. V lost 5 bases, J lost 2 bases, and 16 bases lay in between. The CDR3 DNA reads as TGTGCCAGCAGTTCTGTGGTACTAATCCCCTACGAGCAGTACTTC. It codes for CASSSVVLIPYEQYF.

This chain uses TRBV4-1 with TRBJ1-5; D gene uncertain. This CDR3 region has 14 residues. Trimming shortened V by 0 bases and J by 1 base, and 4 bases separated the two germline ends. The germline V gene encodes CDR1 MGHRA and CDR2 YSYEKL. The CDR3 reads CASSQDQSNQPQHF. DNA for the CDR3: TGCGCCAGCAGCCAAGACCAGAGCAATCAGCCCCAGCATTTT.

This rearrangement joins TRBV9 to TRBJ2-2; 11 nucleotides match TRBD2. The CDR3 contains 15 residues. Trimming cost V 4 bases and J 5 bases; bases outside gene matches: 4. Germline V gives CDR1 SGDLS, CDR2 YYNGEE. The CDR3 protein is CASSFIAGGTGELFF. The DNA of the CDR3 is TGTGCCAGCAGCTTTATAGCGGGAGGGACCGGGGAGCTGTTTTTT. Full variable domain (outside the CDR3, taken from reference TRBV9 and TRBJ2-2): DSGVTQTPKHLITATGQRVTLRCSPRSGDLSVYWYQQSLDQGLQFLIQYYNGEERAKGNILERFSAQQFPDLHSELNLSSLELGDSALYFCASSFIAGGTGELFFGEGSRLTVL.

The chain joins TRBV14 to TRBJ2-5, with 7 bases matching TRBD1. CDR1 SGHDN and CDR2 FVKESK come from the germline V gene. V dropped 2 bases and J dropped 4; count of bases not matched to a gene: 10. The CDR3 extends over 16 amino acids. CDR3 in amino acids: CASSQSVMRGRETQYF. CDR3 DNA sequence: TGTGCCAGCAGCCAATCCGTTATGAGGGGGCGAGAGACCCAGTACTTC.

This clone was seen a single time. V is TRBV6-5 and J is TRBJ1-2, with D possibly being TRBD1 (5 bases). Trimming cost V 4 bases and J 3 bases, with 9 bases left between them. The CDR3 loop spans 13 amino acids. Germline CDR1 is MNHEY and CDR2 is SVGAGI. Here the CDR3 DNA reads TGTGCCAGCAGTTCCAGGGAGGACTATGGCTACACCTTC. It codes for CASSSREDYGYTF.

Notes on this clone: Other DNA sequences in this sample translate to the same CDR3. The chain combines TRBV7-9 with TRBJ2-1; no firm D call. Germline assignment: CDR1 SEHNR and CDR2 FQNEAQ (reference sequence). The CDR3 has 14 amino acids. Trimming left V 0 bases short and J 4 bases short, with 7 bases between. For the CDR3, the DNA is TGTGCCAGCAGCTTAGCGAGAGGTTACAATGAGCAGTTCTTC. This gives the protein CASSLARGYNEQFF.

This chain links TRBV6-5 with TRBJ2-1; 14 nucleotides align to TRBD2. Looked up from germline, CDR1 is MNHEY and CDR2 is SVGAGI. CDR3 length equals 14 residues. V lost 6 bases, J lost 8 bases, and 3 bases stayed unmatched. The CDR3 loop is CASRGLAGDYEQFF. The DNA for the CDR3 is TGTGCCAGCAGGGGACTAGCGGGGGATTATGAGCAGTTCTTC.

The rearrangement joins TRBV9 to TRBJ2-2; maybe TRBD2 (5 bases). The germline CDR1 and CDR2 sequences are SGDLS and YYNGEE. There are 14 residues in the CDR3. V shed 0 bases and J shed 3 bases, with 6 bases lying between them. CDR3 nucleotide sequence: TGTGCCAGCAGCGTAGTGGGAGACACCGGGGAGCTGTTTTTT. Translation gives CASSVVGDTGELFF.

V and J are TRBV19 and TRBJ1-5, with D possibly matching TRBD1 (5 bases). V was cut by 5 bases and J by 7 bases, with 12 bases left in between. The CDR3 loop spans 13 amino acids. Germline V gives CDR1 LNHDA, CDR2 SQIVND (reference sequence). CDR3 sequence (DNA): TGTGCCAGTAGTGTATCAGGGACCCAGCCCCAGCATTTT. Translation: CASSVSGTQPQHF.

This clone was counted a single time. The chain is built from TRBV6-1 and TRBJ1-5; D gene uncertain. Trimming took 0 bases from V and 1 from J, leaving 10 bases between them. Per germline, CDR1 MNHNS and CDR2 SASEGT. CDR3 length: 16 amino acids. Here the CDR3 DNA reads TGTGCCAGCAGTGAAGCCCCTAACCCGAGCAATCAGCCCCAGCATTTT. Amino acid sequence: CASSEAPNPSNQPQHF.

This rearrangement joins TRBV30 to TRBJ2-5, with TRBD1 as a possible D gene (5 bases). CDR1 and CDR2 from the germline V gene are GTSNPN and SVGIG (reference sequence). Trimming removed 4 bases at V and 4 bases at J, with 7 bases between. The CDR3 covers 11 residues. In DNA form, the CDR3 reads TGTGCCTGGACTCAGGGAGAGACCCAGTACTTC. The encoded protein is CAWTQGETQYF.

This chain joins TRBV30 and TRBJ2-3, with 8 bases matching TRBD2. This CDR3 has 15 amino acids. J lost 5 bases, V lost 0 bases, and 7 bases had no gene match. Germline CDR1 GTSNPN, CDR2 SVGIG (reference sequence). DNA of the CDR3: TGTGCCTGGAGTGTACGCAGCGGGGGAGGAGATACGCAGTATTTT. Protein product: CAWSVRSGGGDTQYF.

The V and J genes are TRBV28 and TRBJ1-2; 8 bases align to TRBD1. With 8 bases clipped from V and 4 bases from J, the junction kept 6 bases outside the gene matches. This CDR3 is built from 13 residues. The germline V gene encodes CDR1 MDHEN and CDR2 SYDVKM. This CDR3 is CASSEDRAYGYTF. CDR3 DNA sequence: TGTGCCAGCTCGGAGGACAGGGCCTATGGCTACACCTTC.

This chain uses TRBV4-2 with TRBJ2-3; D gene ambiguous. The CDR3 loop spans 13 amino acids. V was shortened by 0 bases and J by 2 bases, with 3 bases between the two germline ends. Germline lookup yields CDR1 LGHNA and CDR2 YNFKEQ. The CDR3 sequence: CASSQEITDTQYF. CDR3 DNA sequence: TGTGCCAGCAGCCAAGAAATCACAGATACGCAGTATTTT.

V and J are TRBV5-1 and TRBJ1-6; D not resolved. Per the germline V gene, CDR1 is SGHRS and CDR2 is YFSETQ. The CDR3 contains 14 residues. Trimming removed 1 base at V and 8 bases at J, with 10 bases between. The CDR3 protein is CASSLSAADSPLHF. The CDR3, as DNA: TGCGCCAGCAGCTTGTCGGCGGCCGATTCACCCCTCCACTTT.

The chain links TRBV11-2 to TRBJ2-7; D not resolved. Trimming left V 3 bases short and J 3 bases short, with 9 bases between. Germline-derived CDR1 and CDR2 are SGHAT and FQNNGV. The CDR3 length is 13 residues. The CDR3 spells CASSLGMSYEQYF. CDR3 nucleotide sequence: TGTGCCAGCAGCTTGGGAATGAGCTACGAGCAGTACTTC.

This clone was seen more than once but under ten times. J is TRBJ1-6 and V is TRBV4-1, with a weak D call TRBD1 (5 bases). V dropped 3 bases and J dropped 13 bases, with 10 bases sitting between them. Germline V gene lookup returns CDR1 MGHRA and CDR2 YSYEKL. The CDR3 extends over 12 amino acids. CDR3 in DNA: TGCGCCAGCAGCCAGGGGACCTTCCCCCTCCACTTT. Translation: CASSQGTFPLHF.

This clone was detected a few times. CDR3 DNA sequence: TGTGCCAGCAGCTTAGGCGGGCCAAATTCACCCCTCCACTTT. Translated, it gives CASSLGGPNSPLHF. The J gene is TRBJ1-6, the V gene TRBV7-3; D unclear. The CDR3 is 14 amino acids. In germline, CDR1 is SGHTA, CDR2 FQGTGA. Trimming shortened V by 2 bases and J by 7 bases, and 9 bases separated the two germline ends.

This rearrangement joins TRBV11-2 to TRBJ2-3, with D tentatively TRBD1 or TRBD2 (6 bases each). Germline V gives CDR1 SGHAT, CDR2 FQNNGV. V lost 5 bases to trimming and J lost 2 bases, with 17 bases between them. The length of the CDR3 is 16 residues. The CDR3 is CASSPRGGRITDTQYF. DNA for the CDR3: TGTGCCAGCAGCCCGCGTGGGGGGCGGATCACAGATACGCAGTATTTT.

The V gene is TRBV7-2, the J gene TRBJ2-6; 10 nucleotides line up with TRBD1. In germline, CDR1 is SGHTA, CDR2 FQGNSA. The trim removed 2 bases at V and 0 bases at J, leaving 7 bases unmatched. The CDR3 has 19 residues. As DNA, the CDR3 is TGTGCCAGCAGCTTAACCGGGACAGGGGTCTCCTCTGGGGCCAACGTCCTGACTTTC. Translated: CASSLTGTGVSSGANVLTF.

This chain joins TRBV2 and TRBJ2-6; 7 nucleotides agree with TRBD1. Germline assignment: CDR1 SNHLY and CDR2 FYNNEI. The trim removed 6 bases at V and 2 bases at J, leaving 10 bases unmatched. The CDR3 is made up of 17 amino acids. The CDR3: CASRGDRVGTGANVLTF. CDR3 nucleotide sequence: TGTGCCAGCAGGGGAGACAGGGTGGGTACTGGGGCCAACGTCCTGACTTTC.

This CDR3 reads CASSISPRGPSEQFF. In DNA, the CDR3 is TGTGCCAGTAGTATTTCCCCCAGGGGGCCCAGTGAGCAGTTCTTC. The V and J genes are TRBV19 and TRBJ2-1; 8 nucleotides line up with TRBD1. Germline trimming cut 3 bases from V and 9 bases from J; bases unmatched to any gene: 10. CDR3 length: 15 amino acids. Germline V CDR1 and CDR2: LNHDA, SQIVND (reference sequence). The variable domain in full, with the rest retrieved from reference TRBV19 and TRBJ2-1, is DGGITQSPKYLFRKEGQNVTLSCEQNLNHDAMYWYRQDPGQGLRLIYYSQIVNDFQKGDIAEGYSVSREKKESFPLTVTSAQKNPTAFYLCASSISPRGPSEQFFGPGTRLTVL.

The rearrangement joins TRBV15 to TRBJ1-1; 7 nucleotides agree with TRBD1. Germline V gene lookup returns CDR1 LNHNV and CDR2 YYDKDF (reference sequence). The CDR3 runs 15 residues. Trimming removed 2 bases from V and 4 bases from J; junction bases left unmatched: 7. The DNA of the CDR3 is TGTGCCACCAGCAGACGGGACAGTCCTCCCACTGAAGCTTTCTTT. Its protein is CATSRRDSPPTEAFF.

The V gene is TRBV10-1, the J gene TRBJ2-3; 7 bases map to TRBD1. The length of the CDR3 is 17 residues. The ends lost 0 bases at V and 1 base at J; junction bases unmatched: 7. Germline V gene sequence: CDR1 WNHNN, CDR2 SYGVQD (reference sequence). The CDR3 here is CASSESKGAEGTDTQYF. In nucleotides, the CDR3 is TGCGCCAGCAGTGAGTCGAAGGGGGCTGAGGGCACAGATACGCAGTATTTT.

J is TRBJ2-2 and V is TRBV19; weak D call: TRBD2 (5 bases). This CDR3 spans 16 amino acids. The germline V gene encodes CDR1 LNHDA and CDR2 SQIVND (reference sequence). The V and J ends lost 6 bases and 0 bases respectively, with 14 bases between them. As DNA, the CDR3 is TGTGCCAGTAGCCGGCCACTAGGGTCGAACACCGGGGAGCTGTTTTTT. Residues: CASSRPLGSNTGELFF.

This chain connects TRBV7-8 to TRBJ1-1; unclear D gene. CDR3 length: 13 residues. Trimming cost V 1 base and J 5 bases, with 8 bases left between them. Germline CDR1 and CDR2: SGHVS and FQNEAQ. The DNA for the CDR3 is TGTGCCAGCAGCTTAGAACATACTACTGAAGCTTTCTTT. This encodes CASSLEHTTEAFF. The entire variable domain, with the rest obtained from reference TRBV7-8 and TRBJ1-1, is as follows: GAGVSQSPRYKVAKRGQDVALRCDPISGHVSLFWYQQALGQGPEFLTYFQNEAQLDKSGLPSDRFFAERPEGSVSTLKIQRTQQEDSAVYLCASSLEHTTEAFFGQGTRLTVV.

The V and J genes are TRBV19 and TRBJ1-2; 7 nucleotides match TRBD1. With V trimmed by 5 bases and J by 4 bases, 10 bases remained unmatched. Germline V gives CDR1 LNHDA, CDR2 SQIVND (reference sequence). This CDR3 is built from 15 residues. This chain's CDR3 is CASSAAFQGGYGYTF. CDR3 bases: TGTGCCAGTAGTGCTGCCTTCCAGGGGGGCTATGGCTACACCTTC.